This is a list of T cell receptor beta chains from one sample in a study of PD-L1 blockade in urothelial cancer. Sequencing was performed with immunoSEQ multiplex PCR; in TCRdb, only in-frame clones are kept and a portion is missing. The sample yields 95,000 to 150,000 clones, around 86% seen once. Source: PBMCs, taken around atezolizumab (anti-PD-L1) treatment. The receptors were sampled from a man in his fifties or sixties with urothelial cancer. Both conserved end residues are part of each CDR3. Fields, in order: J gene, V gene, D gene, clone size, CDR3 DNA, CDR3 protein. D genes are given only for firm matches. Some rows have no size entry. The others give once, few or many, or a class for an expanded clone.

j_call: TRBJ2-2
v_call: TRBV11-2
d_call: .
clone_size: .
cdr3_nt: TGTGCCAGCAGCCCCGCGGGACGCACCGGGGAGCTGTTTTTT
cdr3_aa: CASSPAGRTGELFF

j_call: TRBJ2-1
v_call: TRBV9
d_call: TRBD2
clone_size: .
cdr3_nt: TGTGCCAGCAGCCCCGGGGGGGCGGGAAGCTACAATGAGCAGTTCTTC
cdr3_aa: CASSPGGAGSYNEQFF

j_call: TRBJ2-5
v_call: TRBV5-1
d_call: TRBD2
clone_size: .
cdr3_nt: TGCGCCAGCAGCCCCGGCTCTAGCGGGAGTGCGGGCGAGACCCAGTACTTC
cdr3_aa: CASSPGSSGSAGETQYF

j_call: TRBJ2-2
v_call: TRBV2
d_call: .
clone_size: once
cdr3_nt: TGTGCCAGCAGTGACGAGGGCACCGGGGAGCTGTTTTTT
cdr3_aa: CASSDEGTGELFF

j_call: TRBJ1-6
v_call: TRBV28
d_call: TRBD1
clone_size: .
cdr3_nt: TGTGCCAGCAGTTTAGGGGGGACAGGGAATTCACCCCTCCACTTT
cdr3_aa: CASSLGGTGNSPLHF

j_call: TRBJ1-1
v_call: TRBV5-1
d_call: TRBD1
clone_size: .
cdr3_nt: TGCGCCAGCAGCCCGGACAGGGCCGAGAGAGCTTTCTTT
cdr3_aa: CASSPDRAERAFF

j_call: TRBJ2-5
v_call: TRBV10-1
d_call: TRBD1
clone_size: .
cdr3_nt: TGCGCCAGCAGTGCCACTACAGGGGGAGAGACCCAGTACTTC
cdr3_aa: CASSATTGGETQYF

j_call: TRBJ2-1
v_call: TRBV9
d_call: TRBD2
clone_size: .
cdr3_nt: TGTGCCAGCAGCCCTAGCAGCCCGGGACTAGCGGGAGGTAACAATGAGCAGTTCTTC
cdr3_aa: CASSPSSPGLAGGNNEQFF

j_call: TRBJ2-7
v_call: TRBV7-8
d_call: TRBD2
clone_size: .
cdr3_nt: TGTGCCAGCAGCCCAACACTTGATCAATCTAGCGGAAGCTCCTACGAGCAGTACTTC
cdr3_aa: CASSPTLDQSSGSSYEQYF

j_call: TRBJ1-4
v_call: TRBV30
d_call: .
clone_size: .
cdr3_nt: TGTGCCTGGAGTTCGTCGAGACTTTCCAGCGATGAAAAACTGTTTTTT
cdr3_aa: CAWSSSRLSSDEKLFF

j_call: TRBJ1-1
v_call: TRBV18
d_call: .
clone_size: .
cdr3_nt: TGTGCCAGCTCACCACTACAGGACACTGAAGCTTTCTTT
cdr3_aa: CASSPLQDTEAFF